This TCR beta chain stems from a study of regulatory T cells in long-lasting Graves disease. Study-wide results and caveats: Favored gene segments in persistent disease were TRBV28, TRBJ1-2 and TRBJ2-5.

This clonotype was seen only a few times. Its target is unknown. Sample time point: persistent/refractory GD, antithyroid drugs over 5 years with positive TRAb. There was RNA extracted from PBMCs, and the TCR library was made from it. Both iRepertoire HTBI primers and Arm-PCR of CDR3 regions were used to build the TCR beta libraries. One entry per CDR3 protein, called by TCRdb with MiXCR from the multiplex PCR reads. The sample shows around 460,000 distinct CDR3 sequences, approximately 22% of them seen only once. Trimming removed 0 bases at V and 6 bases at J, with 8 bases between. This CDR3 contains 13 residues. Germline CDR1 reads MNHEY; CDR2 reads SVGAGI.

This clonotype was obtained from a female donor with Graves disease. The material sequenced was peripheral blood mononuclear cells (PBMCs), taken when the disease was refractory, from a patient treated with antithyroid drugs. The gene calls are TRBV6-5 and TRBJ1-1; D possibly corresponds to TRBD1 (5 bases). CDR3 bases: TGTGCCAGCAGTTACTCTGGGGGACCTGAAGCTTTCTTT. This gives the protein CASSYSGGPEAFF.